This T cell receptor beta chain was sequenced in a study of T cells in Graves' hyperthyroidism and ophthalmopathy. The junction had 9 bases not matched to a gene; V was cut back by 5 bases and J by 5 bases. The length of the CDR3 is 15 residues. The germline V gene encodes CDR1 SGHAT and CDR2 FQNNGV. Using RNA transcripts as the source, TCR beta CDR3 regions were amplified. With the HTBI primer set, the TCR CDR3 went through a first round of RT-PCR. A single record per CDR3 protein comes from TCRdb applying MiXCR to the multiplex PCR reads. The sample holds over 45,000 distinct CDR3 sequences; roughly half are singletons and the top ten take roughly a tenth. This clonotype has just a few counts. Its antigen is not identified. Study-level points and caveats: Ophthalmopathy was told apart from stable hyperthyroidism by a 13 V-J model. In validation, the model predicted ophthalmopathy. These predictions came a median roughly 6 months before onset. Also found in blood were most expanded thyroid clonotypes above 0.001.

The V and J genes are TRBV11-2 and TRBJ2-5; 9 bases are shared with TRBD2. The sample consisted of blood. This TCR was recovered from a woman aged 45-60 years with Graves' ophthalmopathy. In nucleotides, the CDR3 is TGTGCCAGCAGCCGACAGGGCGGGGGGGTGGAGACCCAGTACTTC. Translation gives CASSRQGGGVETQYF.